Each of the 16 T cell receptor beta chains below was sequenced from the same sample in a study of blood T cells in healthy people across ages. Through a sample-barcoded 5' primer and a J-beta primer mix, a second PCR was run for roughly 6 to 12 cycles. Each CDR3 protein gets one entry after TCRdb re-called the 5' RACE reads with MiXCR. The sample includes about 1.8 million distinct CDR3 sequences, about 50% of them seen just once. The specimen was blood. These receptors originate from a woman aged 40 to 55 in good health.

This clonotype showed up just a few times. This chain connects TRBV4-3 to TRBJ2-4; D gene unclear. The tail of the sequence fits TRBJ2-7 better, so the J call may be wrong. Per the germline V gene, CDR1 is LGHNA and CDR2 is YSLEER. The CDR3 is 15 amino acids. CDR3 DNA: TGCGCCAGCAGCCAAGCCCTGGGCAAACTCTACGAGCAGTACTTC. It specifies CASSQALGKLYEQYF.

This clonotype was counted a single time. V is TRBV11-2 and J is TRBJ2-2, with D perhaps TRBD1 or TRBD2 (5 bases each). CDR1 SGHAT and CDR2 FQNNGV come from the germline V gene. CDR3 length: 16 residues. Deletions cut 6 bases from V and 4 bases from J, with 18 bases between. CDR3 sequence reads: CASSPGLSGGTGELFF. DNA for the CDR3: TGTGCCAGCAGTCCCGGACTGAGTGGGGGCACCGGGGAGCTGTTTTTT.

This clonotype was seen a few times. CDR3 sequence reads: CASGSDRQGNEQFF. CDR3 nucleotide sequence: TGTGCTAGTGGTTCCGACAGACAGGGGAATGAGCAGTTCTTC. The chain uses TRBV12-5 and TRBJ2-1, with 8 bases lining up with TRBD1. The V and J ends lost 4 bases and 7 bases, in that order; junction bases with no gene match: 6. The CDR3 sequence is 14 residues long. Looked up from germline, CDR1 is LGHNT and CDR2 is FRNRAP.

As for this clonotype: Germline is not matched at one junction end, which may reflect a read error. The gene calls are TRBV7-2 and TRBJ2-7; either TRBD1 or TRBD2 may fit D (5 bases each). The CDR3 runs to 15 residues. Germline CDR1 SGHTA, CDR2 FQGNSA. CDR3 DNA: TGCGCCAGCAGCTTAGGGGACGGGAACTCCTACGAGCAGTACTTC. Amino acid sequence: CASSLGDGNSYEQYF.

This clonotype was seen only a few times. The J gene is TRBJ2-1, the V gene TRBV28; 11 bases agree with TRBD2. This CDR3 has 15 residues. The ends lost 5 bases at V and 5 bases at J; junction bases unmatched: 5. Germline values: CDR1 MDHEN, CDR2 SYDVKM. In nucleotides, the CDR3 is TGTGCCAGCAGTCTTAGCGGGGGGGCGGACAATGAGCAGTTCTTC. Translating it yields CASSLSGGADNEQFF.

The chain joins TRBV7-9 to TRBJ2-7; TRBD1 matches 9 bases. The junction had 13 bases not matched to a gene; V was cut back by 2 bases and J by 5 bases. Germline assignment: CDR1 SEHNR and CDR2 FQNEAQ (reference sequence). CDR3 length: 17 amino acids. In DNA form, the CDR3 reads TGTGCCAGCAGCTTACGGGAAATAAGGGACAGGGTCGACGAGCAGTACTTC. This gives the protein CASSLREIRDRVDEQYF.

For the CDR3, the DNA is TGTGCCAGCAGCTTAAGGCGGGCTAGCGGGGGATCGACTACTAGCACAGATACGCAGTATTTT. Amino acids: CASSLRRASGGSTTSTDTQYF. The rearrangement uses TRBV11-2 and TRBJ2-3; 10 nucleotides agree with TRBD2. The CDR3 covers 21 residues. Germline CDR1 SGHAT, CDR2 FQNNGV. The V and J ends lost 2 bases and 0 bases, in that order; junction bases with no gene match: 17.

In its sample, this clonotype was seen a few times. The J gene is TRBJ2-5, the V gene TRBV7-3; 7 bases map to TRBD1. Per the germline V gene, CDR1 is SGHTA and CDR2 is FQGTGA. This CDR3 is 15 amino acids long. J gave up 2 bases and V 5 bases, and 8 bases lay outside the gene matches. CDR3 sequence: CASSKGTDNQETQYF. The CDR3 DNA sequence: TGTGCCAGCAGCAAGGGGACAGATAATCAAGAGACCCAGTACTTC.

V and J are TRBV4-3 and TRBJ2-1; no clear D. The ends were cut back, 1 base at V and 4 bases at J, with 14 bases in the middle. Germline V gene sequence: CDR1 LGHNA, CDR2 YSLEER. The CDR3 sequence is 16 residues long. The CDR3 DNA follows: TGCGCCAGCAGCCAAGGCAGCACAGTTATTTACAATGAGCAGTTCTTC. Translation: CASSQGSTVIYNEQFF.

The V and J genes are TRBV6-5 and TRBJ2-1; a possible D gene is TRBD2 (5 bases). From germline, CDR1 is MNHEY and CDR2 SVGAGI. There are 15 residues in the CDR3. The V gene lost 2 bases and the J gene lost 0 bases, with 8 bases spanning the gap. The CDR3 DNA is TGTGCCAGCAGTTACAGGGAGAGCTCCTACAATGAGCAGTTCTTC. This codes for CASSYRESSYNEQFF.

This clonotype occurred a few times. This chain uses TRBV28 with TRBJ1-4; D might be TRBD1 (6 bases). V lost 5 bases and J lost 8, with 12 bases in between. The germline gives CDR1 MDHEN, CDR2 SYDVKM. The CDR3 has 13 residues. This chain's CDR3 is CASSGWGREKLFF. CDR3 nucleotides: TGTGCCAGCAGTGGCTGGGGGCGAGAAAAACTGTTTTTT.

The V call is TRBV5-5, the J call TRBJ2-6, with D possibly called TRBD1 or TRBD2 (5 bases each). Germline CDR1 and CDR2: SGHKS and YYEKEE (reference sequence). CDR3 length: 19 amino acids. Trimming took 1 base from V and 0 from J, leaving 17 bases between them. The CDR3 is CASSLRDRFLSSGANVLTF. The CDR3 nucleotides read TGTGCCAGCAGCTTGCGGGACCGATTCCTTAGCTCTGGGGCCAACGTCCTGACTTTC.

This clonotype has at least ten counts. This chain joins TRBV29-1 and TRBJ2-3; a possible D gene is TRBD1 (5 bases). V dropped 3 bases and J dropped 1 base, with 5 bases sitting between them. The CDR3 contains 12 residues. CDR1 and CDR2 (germline): SQVTM, ANQGSEA. The CDR3 DNA sequence: TGCAGCGTTGACAGGGGCACAGATACGCAGTATTTT. This encodes CSVDRGTDTQYF.

The rearrangement links TRBV20-1 to TRBJ2-5, with 9 bases aligning to TRBD2. The CDR3 extends over 13 amino acids. The germline gives CDR1 DFQATT, CDR2 SNEGSKA (reference sequence). Trimming took 6 bases from V and 3 from J; bases not matched to a gene: 5. CDR3 loop: CSATSGGKETQYF. For the CDR3, the DNA is TGCAGTGCCACAAGCGGGGGGAAAGAGACCCAGTACTTC.

There are a few counts of this clonotype. The V call is TRBV5-1, the J call TRBJ2-3, with D perhaps matching TRBD1 or TRBD2 (6 bases each). Germline V CDR1 and CDR2: SGHRS, YFSETQ. This CDR3 is 17 amino acids long. The V and J ends lost 4 bases and 0 bases respectively, with 18 bases between them. Written as DNA, the CDR3 is TGCGCCAGCAGCCCCCTAACGGGGGCTAGAAGCACAGATACGCAGTATTTT. Protein: CASSPLTGARSTDTQYF.

The chain uses TRBV4-1 and TRBJ1-4, with 9 bases aligning to TRBD1. The CDR3 totals 16 residues. Germline trimming cut 3 bases from V and 5 bases from J; bases unmatched to any gene: 7. Germline V gene lookup returns CDR1 MGHRA and CDR2 YSYEKL. CDR3 sequence (DNA): TGCGCCAGCAGCCAGGTTGTGGGGACAGGGAATGAAAAACTGTTTTTT. This sequence encodes CASSQVVGTGNEKLFF.